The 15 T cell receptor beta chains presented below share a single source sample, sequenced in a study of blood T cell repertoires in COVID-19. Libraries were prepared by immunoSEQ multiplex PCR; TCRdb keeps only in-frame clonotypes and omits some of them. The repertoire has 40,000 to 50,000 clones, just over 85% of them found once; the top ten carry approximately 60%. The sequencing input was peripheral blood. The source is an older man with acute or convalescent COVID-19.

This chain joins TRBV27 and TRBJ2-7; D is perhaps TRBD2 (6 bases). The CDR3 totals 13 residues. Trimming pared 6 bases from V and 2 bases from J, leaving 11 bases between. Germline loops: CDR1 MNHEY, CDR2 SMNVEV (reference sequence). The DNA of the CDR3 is TGTGCCAGCAGCCTAACGGGAGCCTACGAGCAGTACTTC. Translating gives CASSLTGAYEQYF.

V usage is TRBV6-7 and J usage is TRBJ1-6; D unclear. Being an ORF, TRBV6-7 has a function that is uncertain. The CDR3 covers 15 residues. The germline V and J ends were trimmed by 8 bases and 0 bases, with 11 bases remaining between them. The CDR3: CASFRRCSYNSPLHF. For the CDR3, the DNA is TGTGCCAGCTTCCGCCGGTGCTCCTATAATTCACCCCTCCACTTT.

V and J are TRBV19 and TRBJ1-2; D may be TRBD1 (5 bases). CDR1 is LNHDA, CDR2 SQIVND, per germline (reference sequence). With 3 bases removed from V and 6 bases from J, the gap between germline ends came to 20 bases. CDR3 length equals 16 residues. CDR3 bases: TGTGCCAGTAGTATTAATCAAGAAAGGAGGGGTAATGGCTACACCTTC. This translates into CASSINQERRGNGYTF.

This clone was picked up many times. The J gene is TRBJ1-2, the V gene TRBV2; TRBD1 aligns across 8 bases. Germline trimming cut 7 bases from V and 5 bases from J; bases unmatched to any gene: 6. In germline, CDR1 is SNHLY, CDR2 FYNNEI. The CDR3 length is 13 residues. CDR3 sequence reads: CASIGQGRYGYTF. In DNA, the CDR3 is TGTGCCAGCATCGGACAGGGCCGTTATGGCTACACCTTC.

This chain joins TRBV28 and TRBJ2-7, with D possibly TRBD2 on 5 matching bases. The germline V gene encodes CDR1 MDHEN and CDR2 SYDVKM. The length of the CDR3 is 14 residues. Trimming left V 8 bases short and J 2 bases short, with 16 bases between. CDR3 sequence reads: CASGVSAVAYEQYF. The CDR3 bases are TGTGCCAGCGGGGTCTCAGCGGTGGCCTACGAGCAGTACTTC.

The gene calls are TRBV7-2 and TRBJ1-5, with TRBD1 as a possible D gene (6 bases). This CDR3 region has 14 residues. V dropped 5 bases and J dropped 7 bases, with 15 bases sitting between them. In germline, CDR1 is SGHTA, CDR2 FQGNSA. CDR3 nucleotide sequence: TGTGCCAGCAGCCCCCTTGGGGGCAGCCAGCCCCAGCATTTT. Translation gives CASSPLGGSQPQHF. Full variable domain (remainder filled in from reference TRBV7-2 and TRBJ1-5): GAGVSQSPSNKVTEKGKDVELRCDPISGHTALYWYRQSLGQGLEFLIYFQGNSAPDKSGLPSDRFSAERTGGSVSTLTIQRTQQEDSAVYLCASSPLGGSQPQHFGDGTRLSIL.

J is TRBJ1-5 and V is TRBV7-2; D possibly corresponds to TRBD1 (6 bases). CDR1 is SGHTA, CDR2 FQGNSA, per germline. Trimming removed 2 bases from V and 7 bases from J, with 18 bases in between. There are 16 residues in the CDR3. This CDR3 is CASSLSEAGGGQPQHF. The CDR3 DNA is TGTGCCAGCAGCTTAAGTGAAGCAGGCGGGGGCCAGCCCCAGCATTTT.

This CDR3 reads CASGTSLTGELFF. The CDR3 DNA is TGTGCCTCCGGGACATCGCTCACCGGGGAGCTGTTTTTT. V is TRBV6-5 and J is TRBJ2-2; weak D call: TRBD1 (6 bases). The V gene lost 11 bases and the J gene lost 4 bases, with 14 bases spanning the gap. The CDR3 has 13 amino acids. CDR1 is MNHEY, CDR2 SVGAGI, per germline.

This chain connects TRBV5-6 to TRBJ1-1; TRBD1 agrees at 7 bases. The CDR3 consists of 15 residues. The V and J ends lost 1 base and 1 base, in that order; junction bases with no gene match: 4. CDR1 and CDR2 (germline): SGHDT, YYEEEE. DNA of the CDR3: TGTGCCAGCAGCTTGAGTGACAGGGCGAACACTGAAGCTTTCTTT. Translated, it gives CASSLSDRANTEAFF. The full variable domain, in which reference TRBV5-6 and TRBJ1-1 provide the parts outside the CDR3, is DAGVTQSPTHLIKTRGQQVTLRCSPKSGHDTVSWYQQALGQGPQFIFQYYEEEERQRGNFPDRFSGHQFPNYSSELNVNALLLGDSALYLCASSLSDRANTEAFFGQGTRLTVV.

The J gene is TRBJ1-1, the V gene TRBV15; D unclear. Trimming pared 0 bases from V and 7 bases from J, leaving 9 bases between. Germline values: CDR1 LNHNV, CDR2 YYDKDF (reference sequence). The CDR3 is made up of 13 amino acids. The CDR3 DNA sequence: TGTGCCACCAGCAGAGATAGGAGGGTTGAAGCTTTCTTT. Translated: CATSRDRRVEAFF.

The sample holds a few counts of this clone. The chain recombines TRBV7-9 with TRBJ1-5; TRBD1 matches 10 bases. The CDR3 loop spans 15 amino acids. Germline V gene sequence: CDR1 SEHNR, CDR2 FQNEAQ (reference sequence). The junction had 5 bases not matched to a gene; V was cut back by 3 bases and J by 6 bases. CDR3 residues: CASSFDGQGGQPQHF. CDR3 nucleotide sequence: TGTGCCAGCAGCTTCGACGGACAGGGGGGTCAGCCCCAGCATTTT.

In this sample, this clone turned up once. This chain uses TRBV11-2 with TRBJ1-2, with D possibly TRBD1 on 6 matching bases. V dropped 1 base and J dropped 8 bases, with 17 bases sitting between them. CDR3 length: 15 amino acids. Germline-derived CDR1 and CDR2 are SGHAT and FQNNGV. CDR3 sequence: CASSLGGGGKGGYTF. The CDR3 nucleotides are TGTGCCAGCAGCTTAGGGGGAGGGGGGAAGGGCGGCTACACCTTC.

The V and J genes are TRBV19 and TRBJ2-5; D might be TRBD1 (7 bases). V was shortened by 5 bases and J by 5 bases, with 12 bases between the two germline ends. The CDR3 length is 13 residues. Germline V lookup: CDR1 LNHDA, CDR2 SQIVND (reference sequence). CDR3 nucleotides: TGTGCCAGTAGTTTTCCAGGGGGGGAGACCCAGTACTTC. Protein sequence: CASSFPGGETQYF.

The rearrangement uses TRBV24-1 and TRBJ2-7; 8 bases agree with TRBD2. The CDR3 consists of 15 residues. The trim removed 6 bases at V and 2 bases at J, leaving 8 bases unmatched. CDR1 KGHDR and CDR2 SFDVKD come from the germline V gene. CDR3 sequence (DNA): TGTGCCACCAGTACGGGAGGGACTATACCCTACGAGCAGTACTTC. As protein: CATSTGGTIPYEQYF.

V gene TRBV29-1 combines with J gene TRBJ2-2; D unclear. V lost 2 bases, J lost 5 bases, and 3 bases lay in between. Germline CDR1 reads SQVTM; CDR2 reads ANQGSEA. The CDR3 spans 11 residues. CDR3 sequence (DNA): TGCAGCGTTGAATCGACCGGGGAGCTGTTTTTT. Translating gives CSVESTGELFF.